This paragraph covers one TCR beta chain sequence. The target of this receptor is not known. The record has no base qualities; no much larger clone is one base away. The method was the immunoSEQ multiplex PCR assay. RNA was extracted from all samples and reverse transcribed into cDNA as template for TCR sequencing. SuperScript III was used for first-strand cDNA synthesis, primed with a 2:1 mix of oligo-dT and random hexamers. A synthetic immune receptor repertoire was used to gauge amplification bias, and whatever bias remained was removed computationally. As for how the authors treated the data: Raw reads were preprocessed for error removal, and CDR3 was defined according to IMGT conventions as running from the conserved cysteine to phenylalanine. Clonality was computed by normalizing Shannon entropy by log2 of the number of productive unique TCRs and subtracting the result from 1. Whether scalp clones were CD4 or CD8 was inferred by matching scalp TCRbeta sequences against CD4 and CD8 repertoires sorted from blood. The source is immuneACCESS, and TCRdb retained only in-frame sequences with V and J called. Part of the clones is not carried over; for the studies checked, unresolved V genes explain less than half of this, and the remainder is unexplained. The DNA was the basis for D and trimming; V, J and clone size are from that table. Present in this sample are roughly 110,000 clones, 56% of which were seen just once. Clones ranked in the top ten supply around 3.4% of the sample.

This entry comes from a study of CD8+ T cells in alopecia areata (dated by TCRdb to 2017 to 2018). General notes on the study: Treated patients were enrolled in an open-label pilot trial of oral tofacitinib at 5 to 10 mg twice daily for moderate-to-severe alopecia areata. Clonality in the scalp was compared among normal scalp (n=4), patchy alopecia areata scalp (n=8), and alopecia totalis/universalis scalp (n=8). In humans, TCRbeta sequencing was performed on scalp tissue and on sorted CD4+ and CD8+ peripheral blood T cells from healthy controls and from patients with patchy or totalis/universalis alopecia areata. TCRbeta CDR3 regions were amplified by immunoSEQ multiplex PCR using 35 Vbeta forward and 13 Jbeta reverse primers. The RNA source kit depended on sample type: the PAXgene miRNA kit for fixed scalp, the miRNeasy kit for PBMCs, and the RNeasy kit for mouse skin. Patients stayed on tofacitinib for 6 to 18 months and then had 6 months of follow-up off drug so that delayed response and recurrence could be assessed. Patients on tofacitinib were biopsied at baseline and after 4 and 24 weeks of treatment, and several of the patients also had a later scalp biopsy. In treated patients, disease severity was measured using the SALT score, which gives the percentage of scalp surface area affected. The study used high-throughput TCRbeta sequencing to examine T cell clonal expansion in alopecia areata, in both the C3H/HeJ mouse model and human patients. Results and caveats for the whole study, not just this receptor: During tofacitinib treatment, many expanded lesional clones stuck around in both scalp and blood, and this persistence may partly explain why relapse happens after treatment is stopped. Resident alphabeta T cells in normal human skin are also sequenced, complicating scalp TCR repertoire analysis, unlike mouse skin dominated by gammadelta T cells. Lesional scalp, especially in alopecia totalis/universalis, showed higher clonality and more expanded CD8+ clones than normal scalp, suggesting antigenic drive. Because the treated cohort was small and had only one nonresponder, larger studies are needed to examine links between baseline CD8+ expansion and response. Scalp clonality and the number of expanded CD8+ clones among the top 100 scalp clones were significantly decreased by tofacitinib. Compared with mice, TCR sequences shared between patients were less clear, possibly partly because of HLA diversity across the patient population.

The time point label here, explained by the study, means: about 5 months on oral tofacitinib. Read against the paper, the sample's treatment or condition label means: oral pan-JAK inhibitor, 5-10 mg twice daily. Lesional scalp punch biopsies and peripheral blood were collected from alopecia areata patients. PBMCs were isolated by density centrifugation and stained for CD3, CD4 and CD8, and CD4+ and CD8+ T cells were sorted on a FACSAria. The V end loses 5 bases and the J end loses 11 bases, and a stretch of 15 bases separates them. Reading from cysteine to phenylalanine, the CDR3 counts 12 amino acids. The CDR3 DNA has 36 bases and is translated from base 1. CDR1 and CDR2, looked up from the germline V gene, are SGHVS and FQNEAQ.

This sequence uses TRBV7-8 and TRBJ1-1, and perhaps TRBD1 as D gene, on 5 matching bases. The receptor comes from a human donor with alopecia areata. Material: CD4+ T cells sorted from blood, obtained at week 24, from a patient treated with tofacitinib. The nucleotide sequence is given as TGTGCCAGCAGCCAGGACACTAGTAGGGCTTTCTTT. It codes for CASSQDTSRAFF.